Each of the 28 T cell receptor beta chains below was sequenced from the same sample in a study of T cells in Graves' hyperthyroidism and ophthalmopathy. There were TCR beta CDR3 regions amplified from RNA transcripts. An initial round of RT-PCR targeting the TCR CDR3 relied on the HTBI primer set. From the multiplex PCR reads, TCRdb called clonotypes with MiXCR, one entry per CDR3 protein. The table records about 600,000 distinct CDR3 sequences, more than 15% of them present only once. Sequenced material: blood. These receptors originate from a woman in her thirties or forties with Graves' ophthalmopathy.

This sequence joins TRBV15 and TRBJ1-2; no clear D gene. From germline, CDR1 is LNHNV and CDR2 YYDKDF (reference sequence). Deletions cut 1 base from V and 8 bases from J, with 8 bases between. This CDR3 has 12 residues. The CDR3 region has the DNA TGTGCCACCAGCAGAGTCCCAGGAGGCTACACCTTC. This translates into CATSRVPGGYTF.

The V gene is TRBV27, the J gene TRBJ1-1; 10 bases agree with TRBD1. Germline CDR1 and CDR2: MNHEY and SMNVEV (reference sequence). With V trimmed by 2 bases and J by 0 bases, 9 bases remained unmatched. The CDR3 sequence is 18 residues long. CDR3 bases: TGTGCCAGCAGTTTACTACCCCTGGGGACAGGGGTGAACACTGAAGCTTTCTTT. This codes for CASSLLPLGTGVNTEAFF.

In its sample, this clonotype was seen many times. V gene TRBV27 combines with J gene TRBJ1-1; D may be TRBD1 (6 bases). Per the germline V gene, CDR1 is MNHEY and CDR2 is SMNVEV (reference sequence). V dropped 2 bases and J dropped 11 bases, with 21 bases sitting between them. There are 15 residues in the CDR3. The CDR3 sequence is CASSLRSQGLEGAFF. The CDR3 nucleotides are TGTGCCAGCAGTTTACGTTCCCAGGGGCTCGAGGGCGCTTTCTTT.

This clonotype was found many times. The rearrangement links TRBV18 to TRBJ1-6, with unresolved D. From germline, CDR1 is KGHSH and CDR2 LQKENI. The length of the CDR3 is 16 residues. V shed 6 bases and J shed 0 bases, with 12 bases lying between them. The CDR3 sequence: CASSPDISSYNSPLHF. The DNA of the CDR3 is TGTGCCAGCTCCCCCGACATCTCCTCCTATAATTCACCCCTCCACTTT.

This clonotype has a count of ten or more. This chain joins TRBV2 and TRBJ2-1; 7 bases line up with TRBD1. V gave up 6 bases and J gave up 5 bases; unmatched junction bases: 7. CDR1 SNHLY and CDR2 FYNNEI come from the germline V gene. The CDR3 has 14 residues. Written as DNA, the CDR3 is TGTGCCAGCAGGAAGACAGGGATCGACAATGAGCAGTTCTTC. Its protein product is CASRKTGIDNEQFF. Drawing the rest from reference TRBV2 and TRBJ2-1, the complete variable domain is EPEVTQTPSHQVTQMGQEVILRCVPISNHLYFYWYRQILGQKVEFLVSFYNNEISEKSEIFDDQFSVERPDGSNFTLKIRSTKLEDSAMYFCASRKTGIDNEQFFGPGTRLTVL.

V and J are TRBV3-1 and TRBJ2-1, with TRBD2 identical over 8 bases. Germline assignment: CDR1 LGHDT and CDR2 YNNKEL (reference sequence). The V gene end was trimmed by 4 bases and the J gene end by 6 bases; junction bases not matched to a gene: 5. The CDR3 is made up of 14 amino acids. Here the CDR3 reads CASSPVAGSNEQFF. Written as DNA, the CDR3 is TGTGCCAGCAGCCCCGTAGCGGGGTCCAATGAGCAGTTCTTC.

This clonotype was seen many times. The rearrangement joins TRBV7-9 to TRBJ2-1; D uncertain. V lost 8 bases and J 5 bases, leaving 13 bases between the germline ends. CDR1 SEHNR and CDR2 FQNEAQ come from the germline V gene (reference sequence). The CDR3 covers 13 residues. CDR3 in DNA: TGTGCCAGCCTTGACCCAAATAACAATGAGCAGTTCTTC. This gives the protein CASLDPNNNEQFF.

This clonotype was seen repeatedly, ten times or more. V is TRBV11-1 and J is TRBJ2-7; 9 bases are shared with TRBD1. This CDR3 region has 14 residues. J lost 7 bases, V lost 5 bases, and 9 bases had no gene match. Germline lookup yields CDR1 SGHAT and CDR2 FQDESV (reference sequence). This chain's CDR3 is CASSQQQGAWEQYF. CDR3 DNA: TGTGCCAGCAGCCAACAACAGGGGGCATGGGAGCAGTACTTC.

This sequence joins TRBV12-3 or TRBV12-4 and TRBJ2-1; D is unclear. This CDR3 is built from 15 residues. V lost 1 base to trimming and J lost 6 bases, with 13 bases between them. The CDR3 nucleotides read TGTGCCAGCAGTTTAGTCCCCGTGTCCGCCAATGAGCAGTTCTTC. Amino acid sequence: CASSLVPVSANEQFF.

This clonotype has a count of ten or more. This chain connects TRBV30 to TRBJ2-3; 8 bases match TRBD1. The J segment lost 4 bases and the V segment lost 2 bases, leaving 5 bases of the junction unmatched. This CDR3 has 14 residues. The germline gives CDR1 GTSNPN, CDR2 SVGIG (reference sequence). CDR3 bases: TGTGCCTGGAGTCCTCCGGACAGGGCAGATACGCAGTATTTT. The encoded protein is CAWSPPDRADTQYF.

There are a few counts of this clonotype. The V call is TRBV20-1, the J call TRBJ2-7; D assignment may be TRBD1 or TRBD2 (5 bases each). The germline CDR1 and CDR2 sequences are DFQATT and SNEGSKA (reference sequence). The V gene lost 0 bases and the J gene lost 4 bases, with 13 bases spanning the gap. The CDR3 length is 14 residues. The CDR3 nucleotides read TGCAGTGCTAGAGATATTGGGACGGAGTACGAGCAGTACTTC. Protein product: CSARDIGTEYEQYF.

This clonotype was picked up a small number of times. V and J are TRBV29-1 and TRBJ2-3; D ambiguous. In germline, CDR1 is SQVTM, CDR2 ANQGSEA. Trimming took off 4 bases at V and 4 bases at J, with 6 bases between the two ends. This CDR3 has 11 amino acids. The chain's CDR3 is CSVAGADTQYF. The CDR3 DNA follows: TGCAGCGTTGCGGGTGCAGATACGCAGTATTTT.

A few counts support this clonotype. This sequence joins TRBV19 and TRBJ2-7, with TRBD2 identical over 7 bases. This CDR3 is built from 15 residues. Germline V lookup: CDR1 LNHDA, CDR2 SQIVND (reference sequence). With 5 bases clipped from V and 4 bases from J, the junction kept 11 bases outside the gene matches. DNA of the CDR3: TGTGCCAGTAGTCTCGGGACTACCCCGGGGTACGAGCAGTACTTC. This gives the protein CASSLGTTPGYEQYF.

This clonotype was observed many times. The V and J genes are TRBV3-1 and TRBJ2-3; 9 bases fit TRBD2. V lost 0 bases to trimming and J lost 4 bases; unmatched junction nucleotides: 5. The CDR3 is 16 amino acids. The germline CDR1 and CDR2 sequences are LGHDT and YNNKEL (reference sequence). CDR3 sequence reads: CASSQEIAGGADTQYF. DNA for the CDR3: TGTGCCAGCAGCCAAGAGATCGCGGGAGGGGCAGATACGCAGTATTTT.

In its sample, this clonotype was seen many times. This chain joins TRBV28 and TRBJ1-4; D unclear. The length of the CDR3 is 12 residues. Germline lookup yields CDR1 MDHEN and CDR2 SYDVKM. V was clipped by 6 bases and J by 0 bases, with 2 bases between them. This chain's CDR3 is CASRPTNEKLFF. CDR3 DNA sequence: TGTGCCAGCAGGCCAACTAATGAAAAACTGTTTTTT.

In this sample, this clonotype turned up many times. The chain uses TRBV2 and TRBJ1-3; D is uncertain. This CDR3 is 15 amino acids long. Trimming shortened V by 0 bases and J by 4 bases, and 10 bases separated the two germline ends. Germline values: CDR1 SNHLY, CDR2 FYNNEI. CDR3 sequence reads: CASSEALSRGNTIYF. The CDR3 bases are TGTGCCAGCAGTGAAGCGCTCTCCCGGGGAAACACCATATATTTT.

This chain connects TRBV6-1 to TRBJ2-2; the D is unclear. The CDR3 extends over 16 amino acids. Germline V CDR1 and CDR2: MNHNS, SASEGT. Trimming removed 6 bases from V and 6 bases from J, with 20 bases in between. CDR3 nucleotides: TGTGCCAGCAGACCCCTCGGGCGGCCCGGAGCCGGGGAGCTGTTTTTT. Encoded protein: CASRPLGRPGAGELFF.

The chain has TRBV24-1 and TRBJ2-2; unclear D gene. V was shortened by 1 base and J by 5 bases, with 4 bases between the two germline ends. The CDR3 sequence is 13 residues long. Germline CDR1 reads KGHDR; CDR2 reads SFDVKD. Written as DNA, the CDR3 is TGTGCCACCAGTGATTTCAGAACCGGGGAGCTGTTTTTT. Translated, it gives CATSDFRTGELFF.

The chain couples TRBV30 to TRBJ2-2; D possibly corresponds to TRBD2 (5 bases). The germline V gene encodes CDR1 GTSNPN and CDR2 SVGIG (reference sequence). This CDR3 contains 14 residues. Trimming shortened V by 8 bases and J by 0 bases, and 13 bases separated the two germline ends. CDR3 coding DNA: TGTGCCGGCGGGCAGGACTCGAACACCGGGGAGCTGTTTTTT. As protein: CAGGQDSNTGELFF.

The chain recombines TRBV20-1 with TRBJ2-5; no clear D gene. V was trimmed by 1 base and J by 1 base, leaving 13 bases between them. Germline V gives CDR1 DFQATT, CDR2 SNEGSKA (reference sequence). The CDR3 totals 15 residues. The CDR3 loop is CSARVRLPGQETQYF. The CDR3 DNA reads TGCAGTGCTAGAGTTCGGTTGCCGGGCCAAGAGACCCAGTACTTC.

This clonotype was seen repeatedly, ten times or more. This chain joins TRBV6-1 and TRBJ2-7, with D perhaps TRBD2 (5 bases). Germline CDR1 is MNHNS and CDR2 is SASEGT. V shed 6 bases and J shed 4 bases, with 16 bases lying between them. The CDR3 has 14 amino acids. CDR3 residues: CASSTNEPGYEQYF. For the CDR3, the DNA is TGTGCCAGCAGCACCAACGAGCCGGGATACGAGCAGTACTTC.

This clonotype was detected ten times or more. The V call is TRBV11-2, the J call TRBJ2-7; D not certain. V was clipped by 3 bases and J by 3 bases, with 9 bases between them. Germline V CDR1 and CDR2: SGHAT, FQNNGV. This CDR3 is built from 13 residues. This chain's CDR3 is CASSFDSYYEQYF. CDR3 coding DNA: TGTGCCAGCAGCTTCGACTCTTACTACGAGCAGTACTTC. The full variable domain, completed using reference TRBV11-2 and TRBJ2-7, is EAGVAQSPRYKIIEKRQSVAFWCNPISGHATLYWYQQILGQGPKLLIQFQNNGVVDDSQLPKDRFSAERLKGVDSTLKIQPAKLEDSAVYLCASSFDSYYEQYFGPGTRLTVT.

This clonotype was observed many times. The J gene is TRBJ2-7, the V gene TRBV20-1, with D unclear. The germline gives CDR1 DFQATT, CDR2 SNEGSKA (reference sequence). This CDR3 is built from 12 residues. V lost 6 bases and J lost 7, with 16 bases in between. Here the CDR3 reads CSALDGPDEQYF. DNA of the CDR3: TGCAGTGCCCTGGACGGTCCTGATGAGCAGTACTTC.

This clonotype occurred many times. The V call is TRBV5-8, the J call TRBJ2-3; D assignment may be TRBD1 or TRBD2 (5 bases each). The V and J ends lost 2 bases and 0 bases respectively, with 13 bases between them. CDR1 SGHTS and CDR2 YDEGEE come from the germline V gene. This CDR3 contains 16 residues. CDR3 in amino acids: CASSFPGPRSTDTQYF. CDR3 bases: TGTGCCAGCAGCTTTCCGGGACCTAGAAGCACAGATACGCAGTATTTT.

This clonotype was detected many times. The V gene is TRBV2, the J gene TRBJ2-1; 16 bases are shared with TRBD2. Germline assignment: CDR1 SNHLY and CDR2 FYNNEI. The CDR3 is 17 amino acids. The V segment lost 6 bases and the J segment 8 bases; nucleotides outside the gene matches: 10. The CDR3 nucleotides read TGTGCCAGCAGAGGGACTAGCGGGAGGGCGAGTTTTTATGAGCAGTTCTTC. Translating gives CASRGTSGRASFYEQFF.

For this clonotype: Given a much more abundant clone one base away, this may be a read error. The chain joins TRBV5-1 to TRBJ2-5; D is uncertain. V was trimmed by 2 bases and J by 0 bases, leaving 11 bases between them. The CDR3 extends over 15 amino acids. Germline-derived CDR1 and CDR2 are SGHRS and YFSETQ. CDR3 sequence (DNA): TGCGCCAGCAGCTTCCGGTGCAGGTACCAAGAGACCCAGTACTTC. This sequence encodes CASSFRCRYQETQYF. The full variable domain, in which reference TRBV5-1 and TRBJ2-5 provide the parts outside the CDR3, is KAGVTQTPRYLIKTRGQQVTLSCSPISGHRSVSWYQQTPGQGLQFLFEYFSETQRNKGNFPGRFSGRQFSNSRSEMNVSTLELGDSALYLCASSFRCRYQETQYFGPGTRLLVL.

The chain is built from TRBV12-3 or TRBV12-4 and TRBJ2-2, with D possibly matching TRBD1 (5 bases). The CDR3 has 14 residues. V dropped 7 bases and J dropped 8 bases, with 17 bases sitting between them. Here the CDR3 reads CASTPDSPSGELFF. For the CDR3, the DNA is TGTGCCAGCACCCCAGACAGCCCGTCTGGGGAGCTGTTTTTT.

This clonotype was observed at least ten times. The J gene is TRBJ1-2, the V gene TRBV20-1, with 10 positions matching TRBD1. There are 13 residues in the CDR3. CDR1 and CDR2 from the germline V gene are DFQATT and SNEGSKA (reference sequence). The CDR3 is CSLFPTGGIGYTF. CDR3 nucleotide sequence: TGCAGCCTCTTCCCGACAGGGGGCATTGGCTACACCTTC.